One and the same sample provided the 3 T cell receptor beta chains below, sequenced in a study of T cell repertoires in cytomegalovirus infection. From the reads, TCRdb called clonotypes with MiXCR, one entry per CDR3 protein. Here the sample spans under 300,000 distinct CDR3 sequences, approximately 15% being singletons. The specimen sequenced was CD8+ T cells from PBMCs. The source of these receptors is a human donor in good health (CMV status not recorded). Some clones in this sample may be carry-over from other donors' samples.

A few counts support this clonotype. V is TRBV7-2 and J is TRBJ2-3; 7 bases map to TRBD2. V was clipped by 2 bases and J by 1 base; unmatched bases: 0. The CDR3 spans 14 residues. Germline loops: CDR1 SGHTA, CDR2 FQGNSA. CDR3 in amino acids: CASSLTSGTDTQYF. In nucleotides, the CDR3 is TGTGCCAGCAGCTTAACTAGCGGCACAGATACGCAGTATTTT. The complete variable domain, with remaining parts taken from reference TRBV7-2 and TRBJ2-3, reads GAGVSQSPSNKVTEKGKDVELRCDPISGHTALYWYRQSLGQGLEFLIYFQGNSAPDKSGLPSDRFSAERTGGSVSTLTIQRTQQEDSAVYLCASSLTSGTDTQYFGPGTRLTVL.

The V gene is TRBV4-1, the J gene TRBJ1-1; no definite D call. Germline V gene data show CDR1 as MGHRA and CDR2 as YSYEKL. The V gene lost 0 bases and the J gene lost 2 bases, with 19 bases spanning the gap. CDR3 length equals 18 residues. CDR3 protein: CASSQDPPPRLGNTEAFF. In nucleotides, the CDR3 is TGCGCCAGCAGCCAAGACCCCCCTCCAAGATTGGGCAACACTGAAGCTTTCTTT.

This clonotype was observed many times. The chain employs TRBV7-9 and TRBJ2-3; TRBD1 might be the D (5 bases). Germline CDR1 is SEHNR and CDR2 is FQNEAQ (reference sequence). V was cut by 4 bases and J by 0 bases, with 23 bases left in between. The CDR3 has 19 residues. CDR3 sequence reads: CASSSFSDIRSTSTDTQYF. CDR3 nucleotides: TGTGCCAGCAGCTCATTCTCGGACATCCGATCGACTAGCACAGATACGCAGTATTTT.